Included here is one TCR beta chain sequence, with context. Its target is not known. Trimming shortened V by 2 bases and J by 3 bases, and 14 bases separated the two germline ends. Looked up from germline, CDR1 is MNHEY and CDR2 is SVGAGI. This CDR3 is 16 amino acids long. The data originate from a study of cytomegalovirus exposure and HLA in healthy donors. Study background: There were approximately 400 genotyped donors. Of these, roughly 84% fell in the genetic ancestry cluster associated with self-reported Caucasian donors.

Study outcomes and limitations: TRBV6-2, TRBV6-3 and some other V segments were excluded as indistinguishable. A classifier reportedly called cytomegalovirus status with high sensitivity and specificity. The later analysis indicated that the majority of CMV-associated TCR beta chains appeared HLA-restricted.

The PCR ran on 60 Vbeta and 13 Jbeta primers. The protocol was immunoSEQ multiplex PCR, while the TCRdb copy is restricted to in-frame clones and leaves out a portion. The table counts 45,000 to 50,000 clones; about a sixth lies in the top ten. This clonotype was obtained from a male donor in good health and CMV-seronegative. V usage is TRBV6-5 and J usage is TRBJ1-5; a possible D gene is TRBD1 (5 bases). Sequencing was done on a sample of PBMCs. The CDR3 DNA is TGTGCCAGCAGTTACCGGAGTGACAGTCCCAATCAGCCCCAGCATTTT. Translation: CASSYRSDSPNQPQHF.